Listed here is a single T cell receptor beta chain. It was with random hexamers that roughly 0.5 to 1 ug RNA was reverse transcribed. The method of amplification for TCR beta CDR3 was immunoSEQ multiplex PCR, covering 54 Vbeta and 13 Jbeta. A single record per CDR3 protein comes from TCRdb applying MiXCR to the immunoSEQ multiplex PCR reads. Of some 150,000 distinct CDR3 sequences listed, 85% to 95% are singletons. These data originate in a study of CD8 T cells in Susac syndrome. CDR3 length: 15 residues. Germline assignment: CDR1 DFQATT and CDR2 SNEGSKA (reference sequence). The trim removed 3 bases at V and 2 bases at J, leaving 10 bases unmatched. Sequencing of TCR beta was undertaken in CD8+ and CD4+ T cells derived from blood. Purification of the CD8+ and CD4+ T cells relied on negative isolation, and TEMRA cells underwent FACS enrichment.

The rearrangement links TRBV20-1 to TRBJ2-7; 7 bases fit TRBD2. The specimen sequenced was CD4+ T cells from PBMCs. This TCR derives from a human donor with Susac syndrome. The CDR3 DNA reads TGCAGTGCTAGGTTTAGGCGGGGGAGTACCTACGAGCAGTACTTC. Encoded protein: CSARFRRGSTYEQYF.